One sample yielded the 25 T cell receptor beta chains listed below, sequenced in a study of blood T cell repertoires in COVID-19. Repertoires were generated with immunoSEQ multiplex PCR, while TCRdb's copy carries only in-frame clones and drops some. The table lists about 42,000 clones, about 90% of them singletons. Specimen: peripheral blood. The origin of the receptors is a man in his fifties with active COVID-19.

This clone was seen a single time. The genes are TRBV6-5 and TRBJ2-5, with D tentatively TRBD1 (6 bases). Germline V gives CDR1 MNHEY, CDR2 SVGAGI. CDR3 length: 14 residues. V was trimmed by 0 bases and J by 4 bases, leaving 9 bases between them. CDR3 sequence reads: CASSYSNRVETQYF. CDR3 nucleotide sequence: TGTGCCAGCAGTTACTCGAACAGGGTAGAGACCCAGTACTTC.

The CDR3 nucleotides are TGTGCCAGCAGCTTAGTCATGAGGGGGGGGCTGAATGAGCAGTTCTTC. It specifies CASSLVMRGGLNEQFF. V is TRBV7-8 and J is TRBJ2-1, with TRBD2 as a possible D gene (7 bases). Per germline, CDR1 SGHVS and CDR2 FQNEAQ. The CDR3 spans 16 residues. With 1 base removed from V and 7 bases from J, the gap between germline ends came to 17 bases. Looking up the rest from reference TRBV7-8 and TRBJ2-1 gives the full variable domain: GAGVSQSPRYKVAKRGQDVALRCDPISGHVSLFWYQQALGQGPEFLTYFQNEAQLDKSGLPSDRFFAERPEGSVSTLKIQRTQQEDSAVYLCASSLVMRGGLNEQFFGPGTRLTVL.

In nucleotides, the CDR3 is TGCGCCAGCATTAGGAGGACAGGGGGTTATACCGGGGAGCTGTTTTTT. Its translation is CASIRRTGGYTGELFF. The chain carries TRBV10-1 and TRBJ2-2; TRBD1 matches at 10 bases. The junction had 10 bases not matched to a gene; V was cut back by 7 bases and J by 5 bases. The CDR3 runs to 16 residues. Germline V gene sequence: CDR1 WNHNN, CDR2 SYGVQD (reference sequence).

This rearrangement joins TRBV11-2 to TRBJ1-1; 8 bases map to TRBD1. The CDR3 length is 14 residues. Trimming at V came to 1 base and at J to 5 bases, leaving 3 bases not matched to a gene. CDR1 and CDR2 from the germline V gene are SGHAT and FQNNGV. CDR3 amino acids: CASSLGQGATEAFF. In DNA form, the CDR3 reads TGTGCCAGCAGCTTAGGCCAGGGGGCGACTGAAGCTTTCTTT.

The CDR3 loop reads CARSSQARGAGSFSPLHF. CDR3 bases: TGTGCCAGAAGCTCCCAGGCCAGGGGAGCAGGTTCATTCTCACCCCTCCACTTT. The chain joins TRBV7-5 to TRBJ1-6; the table's D call, TRBD1, was not checked against the DNA. TRBV7-5 is designated a pseudogene. This CDR3 has 18 amino acids.

The gene calls are TRBV7-6 and TRBJ2-1; 7 bases agree with TRBD2. The V gene's germline CDR1 is SGHVS and CDR2 FNYEAQ. This CDR3 is 15 amino acids long. Trimming took 0 bases from V and 7 from J; bases not matched to a gene: 6. The CDR3 sequence is CASSLASGVGNEQFF. The CDR3 DNA is TGTGCCAGCAGCTTAGCCAGCGGGGTAGGAAATGAGCAGTTCTTC.

This chain uses TRBV25-1 with TRBJ2-5; 11 positions agree with TRBD1. After removal of 3 bases from V and 5 bases from J, the junction contained 2 bases not matched to a gene. CDR1 is MGHDK, CDR2 SYGVNS, per germline. The CDR3 has 14 residues. Here the CDR3 DNA reads TGTGCCAGCAGTGACGGGACAGGGGGGGAGACCCAGTACTTC. Residues: CASSDGTGGETQYF.

The chain uses TRBV25-1 and TRBJ1-2; D is unresolved. In germline, CDR1 is MGHDK, CDR2 SYGVNS. CDR3 length: 13 amino acids. The V and J ends lost 2 bases and 8 bases respectively, with 12 bases between them. CDR3 loop: CASSEREGYGYTF. CDR3 DNA: TGTGCCAGCAGTGAACGGGAGGGTTACGGCTACACCTTC.

J is TRBJ2-7 and V is TRBV5-6; TRBD2 might be the D (6 bases). This CDR3 is 15 amino acids long. The germline V gene encodes CDR1 SGHDT and CDR2 YYEEEE. V lost 4 bases and J 0 bases, leaving 14 bases between the germline ends. In nucleotides, the CDR3 is TGTGCCAGCAGCCGACTAGGGCATGCCTCCTACGAGCAGTACTTC. This gives the protein CASSRLGHASYEQYF.

V gene TRBV11-2 combines with J gene TRBJ2-2; a possible D gene is TRBD2 (6 bases). The CDR3 is 15 amino acids. The V gene lost 1 base and the J gene lost 3 bases, with 9 bases spanning the gap. The germline gives CDR1 SGHAT, CDR2 FQNNGV. CDR3 sequence reads: CASSLVREDTGELFF. CDR3 nucleotides: TGTGCCAGCAGCTTAGTCAGGGAGGACACCGGGGAGCTGTTTTTT.

This chain uses TRBV19 with TRBJ1-5; TRBD1 matches 7 bases. This CDR3 region has 18 residues. Losses at the gene ends were 2 bases for V and 4 bases for J; bases not matched to a gene: 14. Germline V gene data show CDR1 as LNHDA and CDR2 as SQIVND (reference sequence). Here the CDR3 DNA reads TGTGCCAGTAGTATATGGCGCAGGGGGTTTAATCAGAATCAGCCCCAGCATTTT. Protein sequence: CASSIWRRGFNQNQPQHF.

This chain links TRBV10-3 with TRBJ2-2; TRBD1 matches at 7 bases. This CDR3 has 13 amino acids. Germline CDR1 is ENHRY and CDR2 is SYGVKD. Trimming removed 11 bases from V and 5 bases from J; junction bases left unmatched: 8. The DNA for the CDR3 is TGTGCCTCTAGGGACAGTTGGACCGGGGAGCTGTTTTTT. Translating it yields CASRDSWTGELFF.

This clone was seen only a few times. The V call is TRBV28, the J call TRBJ1-1, with 8 bases matching TRBD1. Germline CDR1 is MDHEN and CDR2 is SYDVKM. The CDR3 covers 13 residues. Trimming at V came to 6 bases and at J to 3 bases, leaving 3 bases not matched to a gene. Written as DNA, the CDR3 is TGTGCCAGCAGGGACAGGGTGGACACTGAAGCTTTCTTT. Amino acids: CASRDRVDTEAFF.

This clone was found a few times. The chain couples TRBV5-5 to TRBJ1-6; D may be TRBD1 (5 bases). This CDR3 spans 13 amino acids. Germline assignment: CDR1 SGHKS and CDR2 YYEKEE (reference sequence). Trimming removed 6 bases from V and 5 bases from J, with 9 bases in between. The CDR3 region has the DNA TGTGCCAGCAACGCAGGGAATAATTCACCCCTCCACTTT. It translates to CASNAGNNSPLHF.

This chain joins TRBV27 and TRBJ1-4, with TRBD1 as a possible D gene (5 bases). V was clipped by 0 bases and J by 8 bases, with 10 bases between them. Germline V gene sequence: CDR1 MNHEY, CDR2 SMNVEV (reference sequence). The CDR3 has 14 residues. The chain's CDR3 is CASSLSGAREKLFF. The CDR3 DNA sequence: TGTGCCAGCAGTTTATCAGGGGCTCGGGAAAAACTGTTTTTT.

The chain carries TRBV2 and TRBJ1-1; 9 positions agree with TRBD1. This CDR3 is built from 14 residues. The trim removed 2 bases at V and 10 bases at J, leaving 8 bases unmatched. Germline assignment: CDR1 SNHLY and CDR2 FYNNEI. This CDR3 reads CASSERDRGVGAFF. CDR3 DNA: TGTGCCAGCAGTGAACGAGACAGGGGGGTGGGAGCTTTCTTT.

The chain carries TRBV10-3 and TRBJ2-2; 7 bases agree with TRBD2. Germline assignment: CDR1 ENHRY and CDR2 SYGVKD. V was clipped by 6 bases and J by 4 bases; unmatched bases: 11. This CDR3 has 16 amino acids. DNA for the CDR3: TGTGCCATCAGCAACGGGCGGGGGATTCGCACCGGGGAGCTGTTTTTT. This codes for CAISNGRGIRTGELFF.

This clone has only one observation. The genes are TRBV6-4 and TRBJ1-1; D is ambiguous. The germline gives CDR1 MRHNA, CDR2 SNTAGT. V was pared by 5 bases and J by 7 bases, with 14 bases between. The CDR3 covers 13 residues. Here the CDR3 DNA reads TGTGCCAGCAGTCCATCGGGGTGGGGTGAAGCTTTCTTT. The encoded protein is CASSPSGWGEAFF.

The rearrangement joins TRBV10-3 to TRBJ2-1; 14 bases fit TRBD2. The CDR3 length is 14 residues. CDR1 ENHRY and CDR2 SYGVKD come from the germline V gene. J gave up 9 bases and V 6 bases, and 4 bases lay outside the gene matches. CDR3 nucleotide sequence: TGTGCCATCAGGACTAGCGGGGGGGCGAGTGAGCAGTTCTTC. Its protein is CAIRTSGGASEQFF.

The genes are TRBV5-1 and TRBJ1-2, with TRBD1 matching over 7 bases. The CDR3 runs to 12 residues. The germline V gene encodes CDR1 SGHRS and CDR2 YFSETQ. J was trimmed by 6 bases and V by 4 bases; bases with no gene match: 3. The chain's CDR3 is CASSPTGDGYTF. In nucleotides, the CDR3 is TGCGCCAGCAGCCCCACAGGGGATGGCTACACCTTC.

This sequence joins TRBV20-1 and TRBJ1-5, with 7 positions matching TRBD1. Germline lookup yields CDR1 DFQATT and CDR2 SNEGSKA (reference sequence). The CDR3 has 17 residues. The V and J ends lost 3 bases and 0 bases, in that order; junction bases with no gene match: 11. The chain's CDR3 is CSASPWTGSTSNQPQHF. CDR3 bases: TGCAGTGCTAGTCCCTGGACAGGTTCTACTAGCAATCAGCCCCAGCATTTT.

This sequence joins TRBV19 and TRBJ2-1, with D possibly being TRBD2 (5 bases). Trimming removed 5 bases from V and 10 bases from J, with 12 bases in between. The CDR3 covers 12 residues. Looked up from germline, CDR1 is LNHDA and CDR2 is SQIVND (reference sequence). CDR3 amino acids: CASSFSVREQFF. The CDR3 nucleotides read TGTGCCAGTAGTTTTAGCGTAAGGGAGCAGTTCTTC.

The V and J genes are TRBV6-5 and TRBJ2-1; 10 positions agree with TRBD1. With V trimmed by 5 bases and J by 10 bases, 5 bases remained unmatched. Looked up from germline, CDR1 is MNHEY and CDR2 is SVGAGI. The CDR3 extends over 13 amino acids. CDR3 nucleotides: TGTGCCAGCAGTAGAAAGACAGGGGGCGAGCAGTTCTTC. This encodes CASSRKTGGEQFF.

J is TRBJ1-5 and V is TRBV7-2, with D hard to call. Germline values: CDR1 SGHTA, CDR2 FQGNSA. The CDR3 runs to 15 residues. V gave up 1 base and J gave up 1 base, with 8 bases separating them. The CDR3 nucleotides are TGTGCCAGCAGCTTAGGACAACCGAGCAATCAGCCCCAGCATTTT. Translation: CASSLGQPSNQPQHF.

This sequence joins TRBV24-1 and TRBJ2-2; 10 bases fit TRBD2. The V gene's germline CDR1 is KGHDR and CDR2 SFDVKD. The CDR3 length is 15 residues. V dropped 3 bases and J dropped 3; count of bases not matched to a gene: 0. CDR3 protein: CATSDTSGDTGELFF. In nucleotides, the CDR3 is TGTGCCACCAGTGATACTAGCGGGGACACCGGGGAGCTGTTTTTT.